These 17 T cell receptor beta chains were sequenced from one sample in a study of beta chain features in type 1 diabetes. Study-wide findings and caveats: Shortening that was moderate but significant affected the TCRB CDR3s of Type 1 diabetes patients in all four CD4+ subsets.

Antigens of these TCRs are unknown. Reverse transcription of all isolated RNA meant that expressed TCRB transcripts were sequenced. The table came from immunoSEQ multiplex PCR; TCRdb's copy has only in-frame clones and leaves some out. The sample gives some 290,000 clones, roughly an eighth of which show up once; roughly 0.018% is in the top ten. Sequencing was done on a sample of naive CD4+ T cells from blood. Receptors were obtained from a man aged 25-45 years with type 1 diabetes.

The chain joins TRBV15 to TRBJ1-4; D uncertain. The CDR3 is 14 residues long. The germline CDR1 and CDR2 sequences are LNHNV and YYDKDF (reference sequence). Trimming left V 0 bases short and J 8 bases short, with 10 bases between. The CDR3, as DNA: TGTGCCACCAGCAGAGATGGGCGTACGGAAAAACTGTTTTTT. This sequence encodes CATSRDGRTEKLFF.

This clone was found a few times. DNA of the CDR3: TGTGCCACCCAGGGGTTGGGGGCCAACGTCCTGACTTTC. It specifies CATQGLGANVLTF. The rearrangement joins TRBV2 to TRBJ2-6; D is perhaps TRBD1 (6 bases). The V end was cut by 10 bases, the J end by 4 bases, with 11 bases between. Germline loops: CDR1 SNHLY, CDR2 FYNNEI. The CDR3 covers 13 residues. Variable domain in full (rest from reference TRBV2 and TRBJ2-6): EPEVTQTPSHQVTQMGQEVILRCVPISNHLYFYWYRQILGQKVEFLVSFYNNEISEKSEIFDDQFSVERPDGSNFTLKIRSTKLEDSAMYFCATQGLGANVLTFGAGSRLTVL.

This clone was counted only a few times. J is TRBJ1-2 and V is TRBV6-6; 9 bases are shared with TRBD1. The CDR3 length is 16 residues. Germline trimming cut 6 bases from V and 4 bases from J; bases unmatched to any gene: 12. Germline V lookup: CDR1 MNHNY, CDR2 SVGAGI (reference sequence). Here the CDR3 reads CASSILQGQGSYGYTF. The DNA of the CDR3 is TGTGCCAGCAGCATCCTCCAAGGACAGGGGTCCTATGGCTACACCTTC.

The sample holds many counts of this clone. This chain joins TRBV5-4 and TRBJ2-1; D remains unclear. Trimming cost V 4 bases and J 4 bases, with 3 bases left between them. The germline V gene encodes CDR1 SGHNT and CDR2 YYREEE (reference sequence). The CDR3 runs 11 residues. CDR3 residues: CASSQYNEQFF. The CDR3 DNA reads TGTGCCAGCAGCCAATACAATGAGCAGTTCTTC. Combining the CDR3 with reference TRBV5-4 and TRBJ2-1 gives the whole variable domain ETGVTQSPTHLIKTRGQQVTLRCSSQSGHNTVSWYQQALGQGPQFIFQYYREEENGRGNFPPRFSGLQFPNYSSELNVNALELDDSALYLCASSQYNEQFFGPGTRLTVL.

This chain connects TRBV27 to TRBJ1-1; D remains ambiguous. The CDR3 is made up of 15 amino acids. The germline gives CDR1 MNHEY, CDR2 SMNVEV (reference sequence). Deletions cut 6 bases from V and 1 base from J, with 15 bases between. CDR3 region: CASSQRGWGNTEAFF. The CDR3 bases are TGTGCCAGCAGCCAACGAGGGTGGGGGAACACTGAAGCTTTCTTT.

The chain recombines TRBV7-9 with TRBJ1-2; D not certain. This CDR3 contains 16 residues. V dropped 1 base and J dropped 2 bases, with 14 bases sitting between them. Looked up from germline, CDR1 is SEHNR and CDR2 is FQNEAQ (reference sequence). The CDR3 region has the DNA TGTGCCAGCAGCTTAGGAGGTTCGGGGAGCAACTATGGCTACACCTTC. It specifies CASSLGGSGSNYGYTF.

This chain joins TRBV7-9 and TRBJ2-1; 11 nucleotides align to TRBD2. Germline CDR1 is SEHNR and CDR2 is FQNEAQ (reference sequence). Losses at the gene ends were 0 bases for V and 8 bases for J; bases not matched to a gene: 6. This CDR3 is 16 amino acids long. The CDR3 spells CASSLASGLAADEQFF. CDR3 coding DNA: TGTGCCAGCAGCTTAGCGTCGGGACTAGCGGCCGATGAGCAGTTCTTC.

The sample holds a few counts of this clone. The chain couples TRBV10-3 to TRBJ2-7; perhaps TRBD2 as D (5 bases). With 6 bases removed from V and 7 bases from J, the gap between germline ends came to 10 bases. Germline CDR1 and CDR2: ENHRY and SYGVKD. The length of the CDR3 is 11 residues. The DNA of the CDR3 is TGTGCCATCAGCCGGGGTTGGGAGCAGTACTTC. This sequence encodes CAISRGWEQYF.

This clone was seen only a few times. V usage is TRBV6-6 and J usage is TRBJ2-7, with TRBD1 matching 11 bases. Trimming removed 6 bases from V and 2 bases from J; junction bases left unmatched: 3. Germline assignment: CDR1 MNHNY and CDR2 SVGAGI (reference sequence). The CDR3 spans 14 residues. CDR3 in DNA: TGTGCCAGCAGACCGGGACAGGGGGCCTACGAGCAGTACTTC. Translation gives CASRPGQGAYEQYF.

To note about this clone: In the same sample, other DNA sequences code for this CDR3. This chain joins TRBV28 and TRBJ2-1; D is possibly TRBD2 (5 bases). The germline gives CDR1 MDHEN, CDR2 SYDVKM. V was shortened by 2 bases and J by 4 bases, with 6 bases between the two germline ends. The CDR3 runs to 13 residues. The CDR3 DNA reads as TGTGCCAGCAGTTTAACGGGGTACAATGAGCAGTTCTTC. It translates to CASSLTGYNEQFF.

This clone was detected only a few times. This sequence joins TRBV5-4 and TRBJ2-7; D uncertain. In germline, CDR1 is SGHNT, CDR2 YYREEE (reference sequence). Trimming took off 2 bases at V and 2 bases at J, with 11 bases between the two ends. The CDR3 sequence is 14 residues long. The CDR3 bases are TGTGCCAGCAGCTTTTCGACAAGCACCTACGAGCAGTACTTC. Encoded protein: CASSFSTSTYEQYF.

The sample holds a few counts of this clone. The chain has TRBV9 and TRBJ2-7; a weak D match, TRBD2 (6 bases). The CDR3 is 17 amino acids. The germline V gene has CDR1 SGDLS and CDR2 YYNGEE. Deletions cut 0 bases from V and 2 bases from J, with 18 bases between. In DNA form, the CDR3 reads TGTGCCAGCAGCGTAGGTTTCGCCCCGGGAGACCCCTACGAGCAGTACTTC. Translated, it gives CASSVGFAPGDPYEQYF.

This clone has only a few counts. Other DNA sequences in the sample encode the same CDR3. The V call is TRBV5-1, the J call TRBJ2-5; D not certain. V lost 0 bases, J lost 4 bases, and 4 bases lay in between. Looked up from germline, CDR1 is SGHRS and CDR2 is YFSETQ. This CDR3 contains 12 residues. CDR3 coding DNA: TGCGCCAGCAGCTTGGACAGAGAGACCCAGTACTTC. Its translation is CASSLDRETQYF.

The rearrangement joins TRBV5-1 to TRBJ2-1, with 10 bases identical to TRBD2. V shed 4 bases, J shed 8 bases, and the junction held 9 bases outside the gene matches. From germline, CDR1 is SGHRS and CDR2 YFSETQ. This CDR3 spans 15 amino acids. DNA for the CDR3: TGCGCCAGCAGCCAACCCGGGACTAGCGCACATGAGCAGTTCTTC. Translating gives CASSQPGTSAHEQFF.

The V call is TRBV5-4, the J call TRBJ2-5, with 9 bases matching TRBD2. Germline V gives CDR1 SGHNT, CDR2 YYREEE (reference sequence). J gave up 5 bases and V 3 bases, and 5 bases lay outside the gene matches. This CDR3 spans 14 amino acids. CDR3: CASSSAGGGETQYF. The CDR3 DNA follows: TGTGCCAGCAGCTCAGCGGGGGGCGGTGAGACCCAGTACTTC.

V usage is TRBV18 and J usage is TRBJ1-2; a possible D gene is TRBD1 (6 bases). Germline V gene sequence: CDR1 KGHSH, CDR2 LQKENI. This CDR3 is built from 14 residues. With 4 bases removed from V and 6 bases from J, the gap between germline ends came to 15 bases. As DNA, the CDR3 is TGTGCCAGCTCACAAAACAGGGCACTCCATGGCTACACCTTC. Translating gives CASSQNRALHGYTF.

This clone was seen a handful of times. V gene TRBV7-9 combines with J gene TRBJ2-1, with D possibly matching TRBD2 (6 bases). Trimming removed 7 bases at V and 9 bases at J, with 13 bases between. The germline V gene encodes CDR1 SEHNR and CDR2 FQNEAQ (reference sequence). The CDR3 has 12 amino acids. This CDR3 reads CASTLREFEQFF. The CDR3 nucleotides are TGTGCCAGCACCCTTCGGGAGTTTGAGCAGTTCTTC.